This T cell receptor (beta chain) stems from a study of shared clonotypes between healthy human individuals. For the study at large: Researchers drew samples from two women and a few men aged 18 to 49.

Looked up from germline, CDR1 is SGDLS and CDR2 is YYNGEE. V gave up 3 bases and J gave up 3 bases, with 25 bases separating them. The CDR3 totals 18 residues. Some clones are missing from TCRdb's copy, which holds only in-frame ones; the method was immunoSEQ multiplex PCR. The sample carries approximately 2.5 million clones, just over 90% recorded once. Sequencing was carried out using naive CD4+ T cells sorted from blood. Subset indicated: CD45RA+ positively selected. The J gene is TRBJ2-7, the V gene TRBV9; perhaps TRBD1 as D (6 bases). The TCR was taken from a man in his late teens or twenties in good health. The DNA for the CDR3 is TGTGCCAGCAGCGCCTCCCCCCGGGACACCCCCCAACGCTACGAGCAGTACTTC. Its translation: CASSASPRDTPQRYEQYF.